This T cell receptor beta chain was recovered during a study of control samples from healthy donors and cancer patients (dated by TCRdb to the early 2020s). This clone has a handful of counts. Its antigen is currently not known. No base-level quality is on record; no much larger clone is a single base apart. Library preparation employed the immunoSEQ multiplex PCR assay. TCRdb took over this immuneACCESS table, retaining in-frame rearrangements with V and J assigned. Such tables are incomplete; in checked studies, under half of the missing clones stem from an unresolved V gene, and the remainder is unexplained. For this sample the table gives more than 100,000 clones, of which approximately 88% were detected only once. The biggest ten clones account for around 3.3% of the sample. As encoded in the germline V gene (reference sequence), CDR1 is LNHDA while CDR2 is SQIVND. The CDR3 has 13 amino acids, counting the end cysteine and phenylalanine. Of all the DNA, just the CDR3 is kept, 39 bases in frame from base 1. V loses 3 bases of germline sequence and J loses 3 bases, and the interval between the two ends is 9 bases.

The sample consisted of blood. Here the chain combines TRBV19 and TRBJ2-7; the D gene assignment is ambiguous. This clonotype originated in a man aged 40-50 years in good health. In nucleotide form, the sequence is TGTGCCAGTAGTATGGGCCATATCTACGAGCAGTACTTC. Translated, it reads CASSMGHIYEQYF.